The 30 T cell receptor beta chains given below trace back to one sample, sequenced in a study of molecular identifiers for immune sequencing clone quantification. In TCRdb, the PCR reads were re-called with MiXCR into one record per CDR3 protein. The table shows approximately 630,000 distinct CDR3 sequences, with about 25% occurring only once. The sequenced material came from naive CD8+ T cells from blood, with Jurkat cell RNA spiked in. Subset in this sample: FACS-sorted CD8+CD4-CCR7+CD45RA+ naive T cells. The receptors stem from a human donor in good health. Some libraries in this study had Jurkat cell RNA spiked in.

This clonotype was detected a few times. The rearrangement joins TRBV27 to TRBJ2-5; D perhaps matches TRBD1 (5 bases). V lost 5 bases, J lost 4 bases, and 20 bases lay in between. Per germline, CDR1 MNHEY and CDR2 SMNVEV (reference sequence). The CDR3 runs to 16 residues. The CDR3 spells CASSPLGQGPRETQYF. In nucleotides, the CDR3 is TGTGCCAGCAGTCCGCTCGGACAAGGACCGCGAGAGACCCAGTACTTC.

This clonotype showed up many times. V and J are TRBV4-1 and TRBJ2-3; 10 bases fit TRBD2. The CDR3 is 19 residues long. V dropped 0 bases and J dropped 5; count of bases not matched to a gene: 14. Looked up from germline, CDR1 is MGHRA and CDR2 is YSYEKL. This chain's CDR3 is CASSQDKATSGQSIDTQYF. The CDR3 DNA follows: TGCGCCAGCAGCCAAGATAAAGCGACTAGCGGGCAATCGATAGATACGCAGTATTTT.

The sample holds many counts of this clonotype. The chain has TRBV29-1 and TRBJ2-2; D perhaps matches TRBD1 (6 bases). V was cut by 4 bases and J by 4 bases, with 10 bases left in between. The CDR3 has 13 amino acids. Germline V gene data show CDR1 as SQVTM and CDR2 as ANQGSEA. The CDR3 DNA sequence: TGCAGCGTTGTGGACAGTCTCACCGGGGAGCTGTTTTTT. Translated: CSVVDSLTGELFF.

Regarding this clonotype: One end of the junction fails to match germline, which may point to a read error. V is TRBV7-9 and J is TRBJ2-7; 10 positions agree with TRBD1. The CDR3 is 18 amino acids. CDR1 SEHNR and CDR2 FQNEAQ come from the germline V gene (reference sequence). CDR3 in amino acids: CASSHDNLGDRGHYEQYF. CDR3 coding DNA: TGTGCCAGCAGCCACGACAACTTGGGGGACAGGGGCCACTACGAACAGTACTTC.

This clonotype was found many times. This chain links TRBV28 with TRBJ2-2; D remains unclear. V lost 6 bases and J 0 bases, leaving 17 bases between the germline ends. The CDR3 contains 17 residues. The germline V gene encodes CDR1 MDHEN and CDR2 SYDVKM. The CDR3 nucleotides read TGTGCCAGCAGAGTGCCGCGTTTGGAACCGAACACCGGGGAGCTGTTTTTT. Translation: CASRVPRLEPNTGELFF.

Regarding this clonotype: One junction end disagrees with the germline gene, perhaps due to a read error. The rearrangement joins TRBV7-3 to TRBJ1-2; weak D call: TRBD1 (5 bases). CDR1 is SGHTA and CDR2 is FQGTGA in the germline V gene. The CDR3 runs to 13 residues. The CDR3 loop is CSSSLTGNYGYTF. The DNA of the CDR3 is TGTTCCAGCAGCTTAACAGGAAACTATGGCTACACCTTC.

This clonotype was recorded many times. J is TRBJ1-1 and V is TRBV29-1, with D uncertain. The CDR3 runs to 11 residues. With 5 bases removed from V and 0 bases from J, the gap between germline ends came to 4 bases. Germline V lookup: CDR1 SQVTM, CDR2 ANQGSEA. The CDR3 is CSVSVNTEAFF. The DNA for the CDR3 is TGCAGCGTTTCAGTGAACACTGAAGCTTTCTTT.

This clonotype occurred many times. The chain couples TRBV5-6 to TRBJ2-1, with TRBD1 as a possible D gene (6 bases). This CDR3 spans 13 amino acids. The ends were cut back, 4 bases at V and 8 bases at J, with 13 bases in the middle. Looked up from germline, CDR1 is SGHDT and CDR2 is YYEEEE. The CDR3 sequence is CASSLSQGYEQFF. Here the CDR3 DNA reads TGTGCCAGCAGCCTATCACAGGGTTATGAGCAGTTCTTC.

In its sample, this clonotype was seen many times. The chain joins TRBV29-1 to TRBJ2-3; D is tentatively TRBD1 or TRBD2 (5 bases each). Germline V gives CDR1 SQVTM, CDR2 ANQGSEA. V was shortened by 6 bases and J by 6 bases, with 10 bases between the two germline ends. The CDR3 extends over 11 amino acids. The CDR3 region has the DNA TGCAGCGTAAGGGGAGAGGATACGCAGTATTTT. Translating gives CSVRGEDTQYF.

As for this clonotype: Just one base apart from a much larger clone, this may be a read error. This sequence joins TRBV3-1 and TRBJ2-5, with a weak D call TRBD1 (5 bases). The CDR3 spans 16 residues. Per germline, CDR1 LGHDT and CDR2 YNNKEL (reference sequence). CDR3 in DNA: TGTGCCCGCAGCCAAGATAGACAGCCAAACCAAGAGACCCAGTACTTC. Translating gives CARSQDRQPNQETQYF.

Only a few counts were recorded for this clonotype. V gene TRBV4-1 combines with J gene TRBJ2-2, with no clear D. Germline CDR1 MGHRA, CDR2 YSYEKL. The CDR3 has 15 residues. V lost 0 bases and J 3 bases, leaving 8 bases between the germline ends. The CDR3 spells CASSQEGRDTGELFF. CDR3 DNA: TGCGCCAGCAGCCAAGAGGGCAGAGACACCGGGGAGCTGTTTTTT.

As for this clonotype: Because it lacks the conserved phenylalanine or tryptophan at the end, this CDR3 is likely a read error. This sequence joins TRBV28 and TRBJ2-3; TRBD2 matches 8 bases. V was pared by 7 bases and J by 0 bases, with 12 bases of the junction left unmatched. CDR1 and CDR2 from the germline V gene are MDHEN and SYDVKM. The CDR3 is made up of 17 amino acids. Here the CDR3 reads CASTAAASGYSTDTQYL. The CDR3 coding sequence is TGTGCCAGCACCGCCGCTGCTAGCGGGTATAGCACAGATACGCAGTATCTT.

This clonotype was found many times. V and J are TRBV24-1 and TRBJ2-1; D is undetermined. Germline values: CDR1 KGHDR, CDR2 SFDVKD. This CDR3 is 16 amino acids long. V gave up 2 bases and J gave up 6 bases, with 16 bases separating them. In nucleotides, the CDR3 is TGTGCCACCAGTGATTCCGGGTCCCAGGCCCGCAATGAGCAGTTCTTC. Translation gives CATSDSGSQARNEQFF.

The CDR3 sequence: CASSSVGGVETQYF. The CDR3 nucleotides read TGTGCCAGCAGCTCAGTGGGGGGCGTGGAGACCCAGTACTTC. V gene TRBV7-9 combines with J gene TRBJ2-5, with D tentatively TRBD1 or TRBD2 (6 bases each). The V gene's germline CDR1 is SEHNR and CDR2 FQNEAQ (reference sequence). The CDR3 runs 14 residues. The ends were cut back, 4 bases at V and 5 bases at J, with 14 bases in the middle.

This rearrangement joins TRBV25-1 to TRBJ2-2, with D perhaps TRBD1 (6 bases). Trimming took off 4 bases at V and 6 bases at J, with 15 bases between the two ends. Germline CDR1 and CDR2: MGHDK and SYGVNS. The CDR3 extends over 15 amino acids. This CDR3 is CASSARTGFPGELFF. In nucleotides, the CDR3 is TGTGCCAGCAGTGCCCGAACAGGGTTTCCCGGGGAGCTGTTTTTT.

This clonotype was observed at least ten times. The chain is built from TRBV7-6 and TRBJ1-1, with D perhaps TRBD1 (6 bases). Trimming shortened V by 5 bases and J by 6 bases, and 13 bases separated the two germline ends. The CDR3 runs 13 residues. CDR1 is SGHVS, CDR2 FNYEAQ, per germline. CDR3 region: CASSIQGLAEAFF. DNA for the CDR3: TGTGCCAGCAGCATACAGGGTTTGGCTGAAGCTTTCTTT.

A word on this clonotype: This may be a read error, as it is one base from a much larger clone. This likely comes from a read error, as the CDR3 has no conserved phenylalanine or tryptophan at its end. In nucleotides, the CDR3 is TGTGCCAGCTTTGCAGGGGGTAACTACGAGCAGTACTCC. Translating it yields CASFAGGNYEQYS. The V call is TRBV6-6, the J call TRBJ2-7; TRBD1 aligns across 7 bases. This CDR3 is built from 13 residues. Per the germline V gene, CDR1 is MNHNY and CDR2 is SVGAGI (reference sequence). The V and J ends lost 8 bases and 3 bases, in that order; junction bases with no gene match: 7.

This clonotype was detected only a few times. The DNA for the CDR3 is TGCGCCAGCAGTGCCGAGAAGGGCACTGAAGCTTTCTTT. Translating gives CASSAEKGTEAFF. This chain links TRBV10-2 with TRBJ1-1; D call uncertain. Trimming stripped 4 bases from V and 4 bases from J, with 10 bases between. The CDR3 runs 13 residues. Germline CDR1 reads WSHSY; CDR2 reads SAAADI.

Remarks on this clonotype: The conserved phenylalanine or tryptophan normally closing the CDR3 is absent here, so this likely arose from a read error. The chain is built from TRBV3-1 and TRBJ2-7; no clear D. V was cut by 0 bases and J by 0 bases, with 6 bases left in between. The CDR3 length is 14 residues. Germline CDR1 LGHDT, CDR2 YNNKEL (reference sequence). In DNA, the CDR3 is TGTGCCAGCAGCCAAGATTACTCCTCCTACGAGCAGTACTCC. The encoded protein is CASSQDYSSYEQYS.

CDR3 in amino acids: CASSYSSLGLYTTDTQYF. CDR3 nucleotide sequence: TGTGCCAGCAGTTACTCGAGTCTGGGCCTCTACACCACAGATACGCAGTATTTT. This chain joins TRBV6-6 and TRBJ2-3; D ambiguous. The V and J ends lost 0 bases and 2 bases respectively, with 18 bases between them. Germline V gene data show CDR1 as MNHNY and CDR2 as SVGAGI (reference sequence). This CDR3 comprises 18 residues.

This clonotype has ten or more counts. The genes are TRBV5-5 and TRBJ2-4; D is possibly TRBD1 (5 bases). The CDR3 consists of 14 residues. The germline gives CDR1 SGHKS, CDR2 YYEKEE (reference sequence). V was clipped by 0 bases and J by 3 bases, with 7 bases between them. The CDR3 region is CASSLAGYKNIQYF. DNA for the CDR3: TGTGCCAGCAGCTTGGCAGGGTACAAAAACATTCAGTACTTC. Combining the CDR3 with reference TRBV5-5 and TRBJ2-4 gives the whole variable domain DAGVTQSPTHLIKTRGQQVTLRCSPISGHKSVSWYQQVLGQGPQFIFQYYEKEERGRGNFPDRFSARQFPNYSSELNVNALLLGDSALYLCASSLAGYKNIQYFGAGTRLSVL.

Points on this clonotype: A read error is possible here, since a much larger clone lies one base away. The chain carries TRBV13 and TRBJ2-1; D not certain. The germline CDR1 and CDR2 sequences are PRHDT and FYEKMQ (reference sequence). This CDR3 has 12 residues. V gave up 5 bases and J gave up 12 bases, with 14 bases separating them. The CDR3 nucleotides are TGTGCCAGCAGCCCAGCCCCTTATGTGCAGTTCTTC. This codes for CASSPAPYVQFF. The entire variable domain, with the rest obtained from reference TRBV13 and TRBJ2-1, is as follows: AAGVIQSPRHLIKEKRETATLKCYPIPRHDTVYWYQQGPGQDPQFLISFYEKMQSDKGSIPDRFSAQQFSDYHSELNMSSLELGDSALYFCASSPAPYVQFFGPGTRLTVL.

This clonotype appeared once. A clone one base away is much larger, so this may be a read error. J is TRBJ2-7 and V is TRBV7-3; perhaps D is TRBD1 or TRBD2 (5 bases each). V lost 3 bases and J lost 5, with 11 bases in between. CDR1 is SGHTA, CDR2 FQGTGA, per germline. This CDR3 comprises 13 residues. The CDR3 region has the DNA TGTGCCAGCAGCTTCATAACGGGGCACGAGCAGTACTTC. Translating it yields CASSFITGHEQYF.

About this clonotype itself: The junction shows a germline mismatch at one end, possibly a read error. The chain is built from TRBV19 and TRBJ1-1; D not resolved. This CDR3 spans 14 amino acids. Germline V gene data show CDR1 as LNHDA and CDR2 as SQIVND (reference sequence). The CDR3 is CAIRKKTENTKAFF. The CDR3 bases are TGTGCCATTCGAAAAAAAACAGAAAACACTAAAGCTTTCTTT. The full variable domain, its missing parts supplied by reference TRBV19 and TRBJ1-1, is DGGITQSPKYLFRKEGQNVTLSCEQNLNHDAMYWYRQDPGQGLRLIYYSQIVNDFQKGDIAEGYSVSREKKESFPLTVTSAQKNPTAFYLCAIRKKTENTKAFFGQGTRLTVV.

This clonotype was seen ten or more times. J is TRBJ1-1 and V is TRBV4-2, with 8 positions matching TRBD1. Trimming removed 4 bases from V and 1 base from J; junction bases left unmatched: 8. Per the germline V gene, CDR1 is LGHNA and CDR2 is YNFKEQ. CDR3 length: 16 residues. The CDR3: CASSPDRGLRNTEAFF. The CDR3 bases are TGTGCCAGCAGCCCCGACAGGGGATTAAGGAACACTGAAGCTTTCTTT.

As regards this clonotype: One junction end disagrees with the germline gene, perhaps due to a read error. The V gene is TRBV5-3, the J gene TRBJ2-3; D possibly corresponds to TRBD2 (6 bases). TRBV5-3 is sorted into the ORF group, with uncertain function. The length of the CDR3 is 18 residues. This CDR3 is CASSLAVRSGTSTDTQYF. The CDR3, as DNA: TGTGCCAGCAGCTTGGCCGTCCGTTCAGGGACTAGCACAGATACGCAGTATTTT.

The chain carries TRBV7-2 and TRBJ2-1, with TRBD2 identical over 8 bases. The CDR3 runs 19 residues. Looked up from germline, CDR1 is SGHTA and CDR2 is FQGNSA. V was clipped by 5 bases and J by 0 bases; unmatched bases: 15. CDR3 nucleotide sequence: TGTGCCAGCAGCCCCGTAGTTCGGGGCGGGGGGAGCTCCTACAATGAGCAGTTCTTC. Translated: CASSPVVRGGGSSYNEQFF.

Points on this clonotype: As the CDR3 is not closed by the conserved phenylalanine or tryptophan, this likely results from a read error. V usage is TRBV20-1 and J usage is TRBJ2-7; a weak D match, TRBD2 (5 bases). This CDR3 has 15 amino acids. Germline lookup yields CDR1 DFQATT and CDR2 SNEGSKA (reference sequence). Trimming cost V 5 bases and J 0 bases, with 17 bases left between them. CDR3 nucleotides: TGCAGTGCTCCGAGCGGTGCGCGGAGCTCCTACGAGCAGTACCTC. It specifies CSAPSGARSSYEQYL.

The table lists this clonotype with a few counts. The chain recombines TRBV28 with TRBJ1-2; no reliable D call. Trimming pared 5 bases from V and 3 bases from J, leaving 10 bases between. Germline loops: CDR1 MDHEN, CDR2 SYDVKM. The CDR3 runs 13 residues. The CDR3 spells CASSVDLYYGYTF. CDR3 coding DNA: TGTGCCAGCAGTGTAGATCTCTACTATGGCTACACCTTC.

In its sample, this clonotype was seen a few times. This may stem from a read error, because a much larger clone lies one nucleotide away. The CDR3 coding sequence is TGTGCCAGCGGTTTACCCGGGCCAAACACAGATACGCAGTATTTT. Translation: CASGLPGPNTDTQYF. V and J are TRBV28 and TRBJ2-3; no definite D call. CDR3 size: 15 residues. Looked up from germline, CDR1 is MDHEN and CDR2 is SYDVKM.